Presented here are 16 T cell receptor beta chains from one specimen sequenced in a study of T-cell memory formation after mild COVID-19. Each CDR3 protein is one row after TCRdb ran MiXCR on the 5' RACE reads. The data hold 300,000 to 350,000 distinct CDR3 sequences, with roughly 13% observed a single time. The specimen sequenced was PBMCs or a T cell subset sorted from them (not recorded which). The receptors here all came from a man between 18 and 29 years old who had mild COVID-19 (a few samples of this study predate the infection). Cell type and time point are not known.

The gene calls are TRBV2 and TRBJ2-2; D is ambiguous. CDR3 length equals 14 residues. CDR1 SNHLY and CDR2 FYNNEI come from the germline V gene. V was trimmed by 4 bases and J by 4 bases, leaving 10 bases between them. CDR3 coding DNA: TGTGCCAGCAGTGGCGGCCGTGGCACCGGGGAGCTGTTTTTT. Protein product: CASSGGRGTGELFF.

There are a few counts of this clonotype. The chain uses TRBV10-3 and TRBJ2-3, with 10 bases aligning to TRBD2. CDR3 size: 13 residues. The V segment lost 10 bases and the J segment 3 bases; nucleotides outside the gene matches: 4. Germline values: CDR1 ENHRY, CDR2 SYGVKD. The CDR3 region is CATGTSVTDTQYF. Written as DNA, the CDR3 is TGTGCCACTGGGACTAGCGTAACAGATACGCAGTATTTT.

The gene calls are TRBV5-1 and TRBJ1-6; 8 nucleotides align to TRBD1. Germline V gene lookup returns CDR1 SGHRS and CDR2 YFSETQ. With V trimmed by 3 bases and J by 8 bases, 4 bases remained unmatched. CDR3 length equals 14 residues. In nucleotides, the CDR3 is TGCGCCAGCAGCTGGACAGGGCAAGATTCACCCCTCCACTTT. It encodes CASSWTGQDSPLHF.

This clonotype was picked up a small number of times. The chain couples TRBV7-7 to TRBJ2-2; TRBD2 aligns across 8 bases. The junction had 5 bases not matched to a gene; V was cut back by 2 bases and J by 6 bases. Looked up from germline, CDR1 is SSHAT and CDR2 is FNYEAQ (reference sequence). The CDR3 totals 15 residues. The CDR3 spells CASSLNPGGPGELFF. The CDR3 region has the DNA TGTGCCAGCAGCTTAAATCCGGGGGGGCCCGGGGAGCTGTTTTTT.

This clonotype was detected only a few times. The chain combines TRBV2 with TRBJ2-3; D is perhaps TRBD2 (6 bases). V shed 7 bases and J shed 1 base, with 15 bases lying between them. The CDR3 length is 15 residues. Germline V gives CDR1 SNHLY, CDR2 FYNNEI. CDR3 residues: CASTTTPGGTDTQYF. CDR3 nucleotides: TGTGCCAGCACGACCACCCCGGGGGGCACAGATACGCAGTATTTT.

This clonotype was counted many times. V usage is TRBV7-6 and J usage is TRBJ1-4; 9 nucleotides match TRBD1. The germline V gene encodes CDR1 SGHVS and CDR2 FNYEAQ. V lost 5 bases, J lost 0 bases, and 7 bases stayed unmatched. The CDR3 is 17 residues long. CDR3 region: CASSEQGAWTTNEKLFF. Here the CDR3 DNA reads TGTGCCAGCAGCGAACAGGGGGCGTGGACAACTAATGAAAAACTGTTTTTT.

V gene TRBV29-1 combines with J gene TRBJ1-1, with 7 bases fitting TRBD1. J gave up 1 base and V 6 bases, and 5 bases lay outside the gene matches. CDR3 length equals 13 residues. The germline CDR1 and CDR2 sequences are SQVTM and ANQGSEA. The DNA of the CDR3 is TGCAGCGTACGGGGACAGCCGAACACTGAAGCTTTCTTT. This gives the protein CSVRGQPNTEAFF.

This clonotype was recorded a few times. The chain is built from TRBV4-1 and TRBJ1-1; D uncertain. Germline assignment: CDR1 MGHRA and CDR2 YSYEKL. Trimming stripped 3 bases from V and 4 bases from J, with 9 bases between. The CDR3 covers 13 residues. The CDR3 region has the DNA TGCGCCAGCAGCCACCCACTCGGCACTGAAGCTTTCTTT. Its translation is CASSHPLGTEAFF.

Only a few counts were recorded for this clonotype. The chain employs TRBV7-3 and TRBJ2-3, with a possible D match to TRBD2 (7 bases). V lost 4 bases and J 0 bases, leaving 11 bases between the germline ends. In germline, CDR1 is SGHTA, CDR2 FQGTGA. This CDR3 is 15 amino acids long. The CDR3 DNA sequence: TGTGCCAGCAGCTCCGCGGGGGCTAGCACAGATACGCAGTATTTT. This gives the protein CASSSAGASTDTQYF. The variable domain in full, completed from reference TRBV7-3 and TRBJ2-3, reads GAGVSQTPSNKVTEKGKYVELRCDPISGHTALYWYRQSLGQGPEFLIYFQGTGAADDSGLPNDRFFAVRPEGSVSTLKIQRTERGDSAVYLCASSSAGASTDTQYFGPGTRLTVL.

This clonotype has a handful of counts. The rearrangement uses TRBV12-3 or TRBV12-4 and TRBJ1-5; no clear D. V was trimmed by 1 base and J by 2 bases, leaving 9 bases between them. This CDR3 contains 15 residues. This CDR3 reads CASSLGGSRNQPQHF. In DNA, the CDR3 is TGTGCCAGCAGTTTAGGGGGATCGCGCAATCAGCCCCAGCATTTT.

Ten or more counts support this clonotype. This chain joins TRBV5-6 and TRBJ2-3, with D uncertain. Germline loops: CDR1 SGHDT, CDR2 YYEEEE. The CDR3 extends over 13 amino acids. V lost 3 bases, J lost 2 bases, and 7 bases lay in between. CDR3 nucleotides: TGTGCCAGCAGCTCAACTCTCACAGATACGCAGTATTTT. Its protein is CASSSTLTDTQYF.

The table lists this clonotype with a few counts. J is TRBJ2-3 and V is TRBV12-3 or TRBV12-4, with 8 nucleotides matching TRBD1. V was clipped by 5 bases and J by 0 bases; unmatched bases: 7. The CDR3 sequence is 16 residues long. The CDR3 bases are TGTGCCAGCAGTATCCTGACAGGGGCTAGCACAGATACGCAGTATTTT. Translation: CASSILTGASTDTQYF.

V gene TRBV6-5 combines with J gene TRBJ2-3; 9 bases fit TRBD1. Germline assignment: CDR1 MNHEY and CDR2 SVGAGI. This CDR3 spans 14 amino acids. The CDR3, as DNA: TGTGTATCCGGGACAGGGTCTAGCACAGATACGCAGTATTTT. It codes for CVSGTGSSTDTQYF.

This chain joins TRBV12-3 or TRBV12-4 and TRBJ1-2, with TRBD1 matching over 9 bases. The CDR3 consists of 16 residues. V gave up 4 bases and J gave up 4 bases; unmatched junction bases: 10. CDR3 bases: TGTGCCAGCAGTTCCCGTCGGGACAGGGCACCCTATGGCTACACCTTC. Residues: CASSSRRDRAPYGYTF.

The chain carries TRBV20-1 and TRBJ1-2; D ambiguous. The CDR3 length is 14 residues. V was cut by 6 bases and J by 8 bases, with 22 bases left in between. The germline CDR1 and CDR2 sequences are DFQATT and SNEGSKA (reference sequence). CDR3 amino acids: CSARESGSLWGYTF. The DNA for the CDR3 is TGCAGTGCCCGAGAAAGTGGCAGCCTATGGGGCTACACCTTC.

This chain joins TRBV27 and TRBJ2-1; no reliable D call. This CDR3 is built from 16 residues. Trimming left V 5 bases short and J 6 bases short, with 20 bases between. Germline CDR1 and CDR2: MNHEY and SMNVEV (reference sequence). CDR3: CASSPLLRVPGNEQFF. The CDR3 bases are TGTGCCAGCAGTCCTCTCCTACGGGTGCCTGGCAATGAGCAGTTCTTC.